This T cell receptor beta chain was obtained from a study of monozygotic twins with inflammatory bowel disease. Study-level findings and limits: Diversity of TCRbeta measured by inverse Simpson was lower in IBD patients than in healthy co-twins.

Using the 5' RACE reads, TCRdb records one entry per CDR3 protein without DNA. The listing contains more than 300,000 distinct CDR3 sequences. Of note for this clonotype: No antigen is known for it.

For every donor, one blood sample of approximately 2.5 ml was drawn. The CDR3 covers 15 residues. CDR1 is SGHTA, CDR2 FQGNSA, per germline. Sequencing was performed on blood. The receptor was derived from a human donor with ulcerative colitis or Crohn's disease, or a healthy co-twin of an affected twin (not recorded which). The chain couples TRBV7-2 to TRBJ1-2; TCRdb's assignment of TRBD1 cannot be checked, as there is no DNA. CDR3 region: CASSLSWQGFNGYTF.